This T cell receptor (beta chain) was obtained from a study of CD8 T cells in Susac syndrome. This clonotype was counted once. With random hexamers, roughly 0.45 to 1 ug RNA was reverse transcribed. TCRdb reprocessed the immunoSEQ multiplex PCR reads via MiXCR and lists one record per CDR3 protein. Of fewer than 350,000 distinct CDR3 sequences in the sample, around 90% were seen once. With 6 bases removed from V and 0 bases from J, the gap between germline ends came to 18 bases. Germline assignment: CDR1 KGHSH and CDR2 LQKENI. This CDR3 is 18 amino acids long. The V gene is TRBV18, the J gene TRBJ2-6; no reliable D call. This TCR was sampled from a human donor with multiple sclerosis. Input material: CD4+ T cells from PBMCs. The CDR3 DNA sequence: TGTGCCAGCTCCCCTATAATGCTCCGGAGCTCTGGGGCCAACGTCCTGACTTTC. Encoded protein: CASSPIMLRSSGANVLTF. Full variable domain (rest looked up from reference TRBV18 and TRBJ2-6): NAGVMQNPRHLVRRRGQEARLRCSPMKGHSHVYWYRQLPEEGLKFMVYLQKENIIDESGMPKERFSAEFPKEGPSILRIQQVVRGDSAAYFCASSPIMLRSSGANVLTFGAGSRLTVL.